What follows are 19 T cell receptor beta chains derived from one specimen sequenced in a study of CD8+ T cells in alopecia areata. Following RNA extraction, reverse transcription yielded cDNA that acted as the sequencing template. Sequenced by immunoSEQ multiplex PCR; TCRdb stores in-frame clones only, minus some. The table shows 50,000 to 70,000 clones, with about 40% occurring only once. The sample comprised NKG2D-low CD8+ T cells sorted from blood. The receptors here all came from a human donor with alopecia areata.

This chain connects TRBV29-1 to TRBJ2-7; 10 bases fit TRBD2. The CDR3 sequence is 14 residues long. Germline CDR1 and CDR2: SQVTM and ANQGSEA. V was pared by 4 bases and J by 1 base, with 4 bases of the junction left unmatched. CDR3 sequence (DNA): TGCAGCGTTGTAAGCGGGAGGGATTCCTACGAGCAGTACTTC. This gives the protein CSVVSGRDSYEQYF.

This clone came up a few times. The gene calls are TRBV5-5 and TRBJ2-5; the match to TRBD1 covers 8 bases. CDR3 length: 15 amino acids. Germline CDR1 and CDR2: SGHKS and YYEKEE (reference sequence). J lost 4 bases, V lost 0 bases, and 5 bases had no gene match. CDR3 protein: CASSLERDRRETQYF. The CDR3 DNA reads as TGTGCCAGCAGCTTGGAACGGGACAGGAGAGAGACCCAGTACTTC.

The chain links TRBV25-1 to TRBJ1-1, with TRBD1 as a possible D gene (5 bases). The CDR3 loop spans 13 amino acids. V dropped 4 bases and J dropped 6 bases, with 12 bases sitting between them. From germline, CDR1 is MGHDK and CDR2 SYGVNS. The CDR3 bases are TGTGCCAGCAGTGCCCCTGGGGGTCCTGAAGCTTTCTTT. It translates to CASSAPGGPEAFF.

CDR3 region: CSVAGTKGEQYF. The CDR3 coding sequence is TGCAGCGTTGCCGGGACGAAAGGTGAGCAGTACTTC. The rearrangement uses TRBV29-1 and TRBJ2-7; D is tentatively TRBD1 or TRBD2 (5 bases each). V lost 4 bases to trimming and J lost 7 bases, with 14 bases between them. The CDR3 covers 12 residues. CDR1 and CDR2 (germline): SQVTM, ANQGSEA.

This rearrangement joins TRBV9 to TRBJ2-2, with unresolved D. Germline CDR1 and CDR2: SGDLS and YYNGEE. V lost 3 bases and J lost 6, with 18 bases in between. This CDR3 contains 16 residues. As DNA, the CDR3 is TGTGCCAGCAGCGCCAACCCGCGTGGGTTGGCCGGGGAGCTGTTTTTT. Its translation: CASSANPRGLAGELFF.

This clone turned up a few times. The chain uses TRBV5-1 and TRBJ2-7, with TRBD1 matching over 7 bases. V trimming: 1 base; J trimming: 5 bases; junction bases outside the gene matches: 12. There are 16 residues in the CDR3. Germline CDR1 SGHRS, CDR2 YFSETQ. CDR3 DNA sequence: TGCGCCAGCAGCTTGCAGGCGACAGGGAGCCAGGACGAGCAGTACTTC. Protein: CASSLQATGSQDEQYF.

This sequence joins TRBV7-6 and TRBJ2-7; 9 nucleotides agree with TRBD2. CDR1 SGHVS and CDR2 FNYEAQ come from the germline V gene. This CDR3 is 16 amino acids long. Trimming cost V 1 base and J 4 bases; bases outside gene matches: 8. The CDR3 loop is CASSLEAGGGIYEQYF. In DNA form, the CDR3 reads TGTGCCAGCAGCTTAGAAGCGGGAGGCGGGATTTACGAGCAGTACTTC.

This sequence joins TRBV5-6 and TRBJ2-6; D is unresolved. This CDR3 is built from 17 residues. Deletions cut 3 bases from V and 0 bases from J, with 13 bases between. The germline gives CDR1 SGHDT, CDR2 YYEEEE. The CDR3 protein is CASSWVRLRSGANVLTF. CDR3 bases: TGTGCCAGCAGCTGGGTGAGGCTCCGCTCTGGGGCCAACGTCCTGACTTTC.

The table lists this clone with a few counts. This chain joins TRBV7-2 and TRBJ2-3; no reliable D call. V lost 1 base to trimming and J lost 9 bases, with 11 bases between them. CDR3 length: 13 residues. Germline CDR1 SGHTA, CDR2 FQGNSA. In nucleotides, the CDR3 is TGTGCCAGCAGCTTAGAAGTTGGCGCAACGCAGTATTTT. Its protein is CASSLEVGATQYF.

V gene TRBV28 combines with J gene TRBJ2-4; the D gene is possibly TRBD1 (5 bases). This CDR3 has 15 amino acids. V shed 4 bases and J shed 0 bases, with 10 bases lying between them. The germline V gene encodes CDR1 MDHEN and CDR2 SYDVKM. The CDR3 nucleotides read TGTGCCAGCAGTTCCCGACAGCTAGCCAAAAACATTCAGTACTTC. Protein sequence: CASSSRQLAKNIQYF.

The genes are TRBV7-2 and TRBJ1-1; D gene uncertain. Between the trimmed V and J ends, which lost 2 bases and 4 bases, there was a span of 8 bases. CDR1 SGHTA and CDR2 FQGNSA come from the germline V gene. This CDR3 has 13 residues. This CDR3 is CASSLNWFTEAFF. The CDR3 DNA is TGTGCCAGCAGCTTAAACTGGTTCACTGAAGCTTTCTTT.

DNA of the CDR3: TGCGCCAGCAGCCCCGTGGAGGGGCAGCCCCAGCATTTT. Protein: CASSPVEGQPQHF. The chain carries TRBV4-1 and TRBJ1-5; weak D call: TRBD1 (5 bases). Trimming left V 4 bases short and J 7 bases short, with 11 bases between. Germline-derived CDR1 and CDR2 are MGHRA and YSYEKL. This CDR3 contains 13 residues.

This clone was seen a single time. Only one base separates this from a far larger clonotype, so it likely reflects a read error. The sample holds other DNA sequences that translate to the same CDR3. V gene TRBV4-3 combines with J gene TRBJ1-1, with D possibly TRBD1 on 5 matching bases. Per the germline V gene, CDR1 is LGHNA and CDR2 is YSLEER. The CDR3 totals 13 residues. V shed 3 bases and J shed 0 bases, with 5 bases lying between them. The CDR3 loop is CASSQGVNTEAFF. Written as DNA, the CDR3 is TGCGCCAGCAGCCAGGGGGTGAACACTGAAGCTTTCTTT.

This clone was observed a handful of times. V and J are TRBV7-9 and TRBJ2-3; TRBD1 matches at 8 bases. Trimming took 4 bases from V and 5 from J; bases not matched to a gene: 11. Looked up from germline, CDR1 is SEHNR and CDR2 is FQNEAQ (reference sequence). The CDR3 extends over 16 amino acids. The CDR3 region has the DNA TGTGCCAGCAGCTCTTCCTGGGACAGGCCCGTAGATACGCAGTATTTT. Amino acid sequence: CASSSSWDRPVDTQYF.

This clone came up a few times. Here the CDR3 reads CSVDGTSDAVTDTQYF. The CDR3 DNA is TGCAGCGTCGATGGGACTAGCGACGCGGTAACAGATACGCAGTATTTT. The chain uses TRBV29-1 and TRBJ2-3; the match to TRBD2 covers 10 bases. The V gene's germline CDR1 is SQVTM and CDR2 ANQGSEA. Trimming removed 6 bases from V and 3 bases from J; junction bases left unmatched: 12. This CDR3 has 16 residues.

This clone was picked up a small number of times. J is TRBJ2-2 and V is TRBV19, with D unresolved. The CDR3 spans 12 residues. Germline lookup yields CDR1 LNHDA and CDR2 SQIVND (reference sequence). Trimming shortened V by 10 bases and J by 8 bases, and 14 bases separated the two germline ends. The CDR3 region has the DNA TGTGCCATTGAGTCCGAAGCAGGGGAGCTGTTTTTT. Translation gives CAIESEAGELFF.

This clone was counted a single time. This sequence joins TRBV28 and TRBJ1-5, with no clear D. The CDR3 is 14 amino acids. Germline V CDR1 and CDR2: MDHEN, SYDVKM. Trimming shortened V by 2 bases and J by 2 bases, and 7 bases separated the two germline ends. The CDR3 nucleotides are TGTGCCAGCAGTTTACGGCAACGCAATCAGCCCCAGCATTTT. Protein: CASSLRQRNQPQHF.

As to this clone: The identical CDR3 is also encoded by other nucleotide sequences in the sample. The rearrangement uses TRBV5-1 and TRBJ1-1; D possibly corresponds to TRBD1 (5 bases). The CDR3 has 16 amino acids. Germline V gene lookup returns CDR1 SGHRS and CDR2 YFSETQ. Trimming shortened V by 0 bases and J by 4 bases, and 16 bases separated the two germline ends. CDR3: CASSLGGKRGSTEAFF. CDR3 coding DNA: TGCGCCAGCAGCTTGGGAGGGAAACGGGGGAGCACTGAAGCTTTCTTT.

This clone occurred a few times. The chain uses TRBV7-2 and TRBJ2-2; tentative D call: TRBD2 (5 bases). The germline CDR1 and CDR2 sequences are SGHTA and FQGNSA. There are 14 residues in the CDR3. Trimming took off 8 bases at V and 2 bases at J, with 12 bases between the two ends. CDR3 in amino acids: CASGRGVNTGELFF. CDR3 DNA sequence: TGTGCCAGCGGACGGGGAGTTAACACCGGGGAGCTGTTTTTT.